Listed below are T cell receptor beta chains from one sample, sequenced in a study of identical twins. TCRdb processed the 5' RACE reads anew with MiXCR; each CDR3 protein has one entry. Of some 1,600,000 distinct CDR3 sequences detected, under 35% appear once; the ten largest clones hold about 0.25%. Sequencing used cord blood. The receptors come from a newborn girl in good health. Each CDR3 is given with its conserved first and last residue. The D gene is left open where the match is weak. Size is omitted from some rows. Given values are once, few, many or a class for expanded clones.

clone size	V gene	J gene	D gene	CDR3 DNA	CDR3 protein
.	TRBV20-1	TRBJ2-1	TRBD2	TGCAGTGCTAGAAAAGGTCGGACTAGCGGGAGGAAGAGCTCCTACAATGAGCAGTCCTTC	CSARKGRTSGRKSSYNEQSF
.	TRBV21-1	TRBJ2-3	.	TGTGCCAGCAAACGAGGACAGGCAGATACGCAGTATTTT	CASKRGQADTQYF
few	TRBV9	TRBJ2-1	TRBD2	TGTGCCAGCAGCGTAGCTCCCACTAGCGGGGGGGCCGGTGAGCAGTTCTTC	CASSVAPTSGGAGEQFF
.	TRBV18	TRBJ2-7	.	TGTGCCAGCTCACCACCCGGGACAAACTACGAGCAGTACTTC	CASSPPGTNYEQYF
.	TRBV12-3/TRBV12-4	TRBJ2-3	TRBD2	TGTGCCAGCAGTTTACGCGGACTAGCGGGAAAAAGCGCAGATACGCAGTATTTT	CASSLRGLAGKSADTQYF
.	TRBV5-1	TRBJ2-5	.	TGCGCCAGCAGCTTGGACTGGGAAGAGACCCAGTACTTC	CASSLDWEETQYF
.	TRBV20-1	TRBJ1-3	.	TGCAGTGCTAGAATCGGGGGGGCTGGAAACACCATATATTTT	CSARIGGAGNTIYF
.	TRBV20-1	TRBJ2-5	TRBD2	TGCAGTGCTAGCGGGAGGGCCGGGGGCCAAGAGACCCAGTACTTC	CSASGRAGGQETQYF
.	TRBV7-2	TRBJ1-1	.	TGTGCCAGCAGCGGACCTGGGGCTGAAGCTTTCTTT	CASSGPGAEAFF
few	TRBV18	TRBJ2-1	.	TGTGCCAGCTCGCAAGGGATCAAAGAGACCCAGTTCTTC	CASSQGIKETQFF
few	TRBV27	TRBJ2-1	TRBD2	TGTGCCAGCAGTTTAATCGGGACTAGCGGGTACAATGAGCAGTTCTTC	CASSLIGTSGYNEQFF
.	TRBV28	TRBJ2-3	.	TGTGCCAGCAGTTCCCAAGAAGCTAGCACAGATACGCAGTATTTT	CASSSQEASTDTQYF
.	TRBV6-5	TRBJ2-7	.	TGTGCCAGCAGGGCTATGGCGGCGGGTTTACACTACGAGCAGTACTTC	CASRAMAAGLHYEQYF
.	TRBV4-2	TRBJ2-1	.	TGTGCCAGCAGCCAAGATGTCCCTGGTTGCAATGAGCAGTTCTTC	CASSQDVPGCNEQFF
.	TRBV28	TRBJ1-1	.	TGTGCCAGCAGGCGTGGCAGGGTCCCAGCTTTCTTT	CASRRGRVPAFF
few	TRBV20-1	TRBJ2-7	TRBD2	TGCAGTGCTAGAGCGACTAGCGGCGAGCAGTACTTC	CSARATSGEQYF
.	TRBV5-6	TRBJ2-5	.	TGTGCCAGCAGCTTGGTTTTGACAGCCCTGCAAGAGACCCAGTACTTC	CASSLVLTALQETQYF
few	TRBV20-1	TRBJ2-3	.	TGCAGTGCTAGACCCCCGGGGCGCGTCTCAGATACGCAGTATTTT	CSARPPGRVSDTQYF
few	TRBV20-1	TRBJ2-7	.	TGCAGTGCCCGTCACATGGGCCTACTGGGGCCCTACGAGCAGTACTTC	CSARHMGLLGPYEQYF
.	TRBV2	TRBJ2-5	.	TGTGCCAGCAGTGAAGGGGGGCATGTAGATGAGCAGTACTTC	CASSEGGHVDEQYF
few	TRBV28	TRBJ2-7	TRBD1	TGTGCCAGCCCCACAGGGGGCGAGTACGAGCAGTACTTC	CASPTGGEYEQYF
few	TRBV20-1	TRBJ2-7	TRBD2	TGCAGTGCTCGCGGGACTAGCGGGAGCTCCTACAATGAGCAGTACTTC	CSARGTSGSSYNEQYF
few	TRBV3-1	TRBJ1-5	.	TGTGCCAGCAGCCGGAGGATTCGAGATCAGCCCCAGCATTTT	CASSRRIRDQPQHF
few	TRBV7-8	TRBJ2-3	.	TGTGCCAGCAGCCCCGTTGGGGGTCTCGGGACAGATACGCAGTATTTT	CASSPVGGLGTDTQYF
many	TRBV20-1	TRBJ2-3	TRBD1	TGCAGTGCTAGAGGGACAGGGGGCACAGATACGCAGTATTTT	CSARGTGGTDTQYF
.	TRBV6-6	TRBJ2-7	.	TGTGCCAGCAGTTACTTTACAGCGAGCTCCTACGAGCAGTACTTC	CASSYFTASSYEQYF
.	TRBV5-4	TRBJ2-3	.	TGTGCCAGCCTCGACTGGCAAAGCGGTGATACGCAGTATTTT	CASLDWQSGDTQYF
few	TRBV20-1	TRBJ2-5	.	TGCAGTGCTAGAAGAGGTAGAATCGGGGGGCGAGAGACCCAGTACTTC	CSARRGRIGGRETQYF
.	TRBV20-1	TRBJ1-1	TRBD1	TGCAGTGCTAGAGTGGGAGACAGGGGAAAGAACACTGAAGCTTTCTTT	CSARVGDRGKNTEAFF